This T cell receptor (beta chain) was documented in a study of T cell clones after liver transplantation. Looking at the study overall: TCRbeta sequencing after a pre-transplant mixed lymphocyte reaction identified graft-donor-reactive clones, later tracked in post-transplant blood.

This table comes from immunoSEQ multiplex PCR, and its TCRdb copy is limited to in-frame clones, with some not included. Of approximately 2,100 clones in the sample, around 22% were seen once. J gave up 2 bases and V 3 bases, and 5 bases lay outside the gene matches. This CDR3 is 15 amino acids long. Germline assignment: CDR1 MDHEN and CDR2 SYDVKM. Proliferating CFSE-low MLR cells were sequenced to define alloreactive TCRbeta sequences. The table lists this clone with a few counts. Its target is not known. V usage is TRBV28 and J usage is TRBJ2-3, with TRBD1 matching 7 bases. This sequence was found in a human patient who received a liver transplant. Some T cells may be graft donor cells. Sequenced material: CD8+ T cells from cultured PBMCs. In nucleotides, the CDR3 is TGTGCCAGCAGTTTGTGGGGACAGAACACAGATACGCAGTATTTT. Its protein is CASSLWGQNTDTQYF. Full variable domain (rest looked up from reference TRBV28 and TRBJ2-3): DVKVTQSSRYLVKRTGEKVFLECVQDMDHENMFWYRQDPGLGLRLIYFSYDVKMKEKGDIPEGYSVSREKKERFSLILESASTNQTSMYLCASSLWGQNTDTQYFGPGTRLTVL.